One and the same sample provided the 23 T cell receptor beta chains below, sequenced in a study of CD8 T cells in Susac syndrome. cDNA came from approximately 0.5 to 1 ug RNA primed by random hexamers. One entry per CDR3 protein results from TCRdb running MiXCR on the immunoSEQ multiplex PCR reads. The sample carries around 170,000 distinct CDR3 sequences, about 96% recorded once. Sequences were obtained from CD4+ T cells from PBMCs. The receptors derive from a human donor with Susac syndrome.

As concerns this clonotype: The junction differs from germline at one of its ends, possibly a read error. This rearrangement joins TRBV7-7 to TRBJ2-5; D is possibly TRBD2 (5 bases). The germline CDR1 and CDR2 sequences are SSHAT and FNYEAQ (reference sequence). The CDR3 extends over 14 amino acids. Written as DNA, the CDR3 is TGTGCTAGCAGCTCCCACCGGGGTGAGGAGACCCAGTACTTC. Encoded protein: CASSSHRGEETQYF. The variable domain in full, with the rest retrieved from reference TRBV7-7 and TRBJ2-5, is GAGVSQSPRYKVTKRGQDVTLRCDPISSHATLYWYQQALGQGPEFLTYFNYEAQPDKSGLPSDRFSAERPEGSISTLTIQRTEQRDSAMYRCASSSHRGEETQYFGPGTRLLVL.

This clonotype was detected once. The V gene is TRBV20-1, the J gene TRBJ2-1; D possibly corresponds to TRBD1 (5 bases). CDR1 is DFQATT, CDR2 SNEGSKA, per germline (reference sequence). The CDR3 is 13 amino acids. V dropped 4 bases and J dropped 4 bases, with 11 bases sitting between them. The CDR3 here is CSANPTDYNEQFF. The CDR3 DNA sequence: TGCAGTGCTAACCCGACAGATTACAATGAGCAGTTCTTC.

This rearrangement joins TRBV29-1 to TRBJ1-1, with no clear D. Germline V gives CDR1 SQVTM, CDR2 ANQGSEA. The CDR3 spans 12 residues. The V end was cut by 0 bases, the J end by 5 bases, with 7 bases between. The chain's CDR3 is CSVEDWGTEAFF. The DNA of the CDR3 is TGCAGCGTTGAAGATTGGGGTACTGAAGCTTTCTTT.

The CDR3 DNA reads as TGTGCCAGCAGCGTAGCTGGACAGGGCTACGAGCAGTACTTC. This sequence encodes CASSVAGQGYEQYF. V is TRBV9 and J is TRBJ2-7, with 8 bases that match TRBD1. The CDR3 is 14 residues long. V dropped 0 bases and J dropped 3; count of bases not matched to a gene: 2. The germline CDR1 and CDR2 sequences are SGDLS and YYNGEE.

The V and J genes are TRBV30 and TRBJ2-5; 7 bases align to TRBD2. CDR3 length: 15 amino acids. Germline V lookup: CDR1 GTSNPN, CDR2 SVGIG (reference sequence). The junction had 11 bases not matched to a gene; V was cut back by 3 bases and J by 4 bases. The CDR3 nucleotides read TGTGCCTGGAGACGAGGGAGGGTGGGTCGAGAGACCCAGTACTTC. This codes for CAWRRGRVGRETQYF.

V usage is TRBV13 and J usage is TRBJ1-5; 7 bases match TRBD1. The CDR3 covers 12 residues. V lost 3 bases to trimming and J lost 7 bases; unmatched junction nucleotides: 0. CDR1 PRHDT and CDR2 FYEKMQ come from the germline V gene (reference sequence). The CDR3 nucleotides read TGTGCCAGCAGCTTCAGGGGGCAGCCCCAGCATTTT. Translated: CASSFRGQPQHF.

CDR3 loop: CAGPYNEQFF. The CDR3 bases are TGTGCCGGCCCCTACAATGAGCAGTTCTTC. V gene TRBV21-1 combines with J gene TRBJ2-1. TRBV21-1 counts as a pseudogene. CDR3 length: 10 amino acids.

This chain links TRBV6-2 or TRBV6-3 with TRBJ2-7; D unresolved. The CDR3 runs to 13 residues. V was clipped by 2 bases and J by 2 bases, with 7 bases between them. Germline V gene sequence: CDR1 MNHEY, CDR2 SVGEGT. In nucleotides, the CDR3 is TGTGCCAGCAGTTACGACACAGCCTACGAGCAGTACGTC. It codes for CASSYDTAYEQYV.

The V and J genes are TRBV9 and TRBJ2-1, with TRBD2 matching 11 bases. CDR3 length: 17 residues. Germline CDR1 is SGDLS and CDR2 is YYNGEE. V shed 4 bases and J 3 bases; nucleotides not matched to a gene: 9. The CDR3 region is CASSPLGLAGLYNEQFF. DNA of the CDR3: TGTGCCAGCAGCCCCCTAGGACTAGCGGGCCTCTACAATGAGCAGTTCTTC.

The genes are TRBV7-9 and TRBJ2-1; D is unresolved. CDR1 is SEHNR, CDR2 FQNEAQ, per germline (reference sequence). The CDR3 covers 12 residues. The V end lost 1 base, the J end lost 8 bases, and 6 bases lay between the germline ends. The CDR3 nucleotides are TGTGCCAGCAGCTTAGATGCGGATGAGCAGTTCTTC. Its protein is CASSLDADEQFF.

The chain couples TRBV29-1 to TRBJ2-2; D tentatively fits TRBD1 or TRBD2 (5 bases each). The ends were cut back, 4 bases at V and 2 bases at J, with 11 bases in the middle. The CDR3 consists of 14 residues. Germline lookup yields CDR1 SQVTM and CDR2 ANQGSEA. The CDR3 nucleotides are TGCAGCGTTGCCGGGACCCTTAACACCGGGGAGCTGTTTTTT. Translated: CSVAGTLNTGELFF.

The rearrangement uses TRBV3-1 and TRBJ1-2; possible D gene TRBD1, 5 bases. CDR1 and CDR2 from the germline V gene are LGHDT and YNNKEL (reference sequence). This CDR3 spans 13 amino acids. V was cut by 2 bases and J by 10 bases, with 14 bases left in between. This chain's CDR3 is CASSQRGKGAYTF. The CDR3 nucleotides read TGTGCCAGCAGCCAAAGGGGAAAAGGGGCCTACACCTTC. Full variable domain (rest looked up from reference TRBV3-1 and TRBJ1-2): DTAVSQTPKYLVTQMGNDKSIKCEQNLGHDTMYWYKQDSKKFLKIMFSYNNKELIINETVPNRFSPKSPDKAHLNLHINSLELGDSAVYFCASSQRGKGAYTFGSGTRLTVV.

This rearrangement joins TRBV24-1 to TRBJ2-5; possible D gene TRBD1, 6 bases. The CDR3 runs to 14 residues. Germline CDR1 is KGHDR and CDR2 is SFDVKD. V lost 4 bases and J 1 base, leaving 9 bases between the germline ends. This CDR3 is CATSDGTLQETQYF. The CDR3 DNA follows: TGTGCCACCAGTGACGGGACACTCCAAGAGACCCAGTACTTC.

This chain links TRBV30 with TRBJ1-2; 9 nucleotides match TRBD1. The CDR3 has 14 amino acids. Trimming at V came to 1 base and at J to 2 bases, leaving 2 bases not matched to a gene. CDR1 and CDR2 from the germline V gene are GTSNPN and SVGIG (reference sequence). DNA of the CDR3: TGTGCCTGGAGTGCTGGACAGGGGAACTATGGCTACACCTTC. Protein sequence: CAWSAGQGNYGYTF.

The rearrangement uses TRBV20-1 and TRBJ2-7; 12 bases fit TRBD2. Unmatched junction bases numbered 4, after V lost 6 bases and J lost 1 base. The CDR3 is 14 amino acids. The germline V gene has CDR1 DFQATT and CDR2 SNEGSKA (reference sequence). CDR3 protein: CSARLAGASYEQYF. The CDR3 DNA follows: TGCAGTGCCCGACTAGCGGGAGCATCCTACGAGCAGTACTTC.

V and J are TRBV7-9 and TRBJ1-2, with no clear D. This CDR3 is built from 11 residues. The germline V and J ends were trimmed by 3 bases and 6 bases, with 5 bases remaining between them. The germline gives CDR1 SEHNR, CDR2 FQNEAQ (reference sequence). The CDR3 region has the DNA TGTGCCAGCAGCTTGGTACATGGCTACACCTTC. Translated, it gives CASSLVHGYTF. Full variable domain (outside the CDR3, taken from reference TRBV7-9 and TRBJ1-2): DTGVSQNPRHKITKRGQNVTFRCDPISEHNRLYWYRQTLGQGPEFLTYFQNEAQLEKSRLLSDRFSAERPKGSFSTLEIQRTEQGDSAMYLCASSLVHGYTFGSGTRLTVV.

The chain links TRBV20-1 to TRBJ1-2; TRBD1 matches at 7 bases. The CDR3 has 13 amino acids. With 5 bases clipped from V and 4 bases from J, the junction kept 7 bases outside the gene matches. Germline loops: CDR1 DFQATT, CDR2 SNEGSKA (reference sequence). The CDR3 region is CSAAGQRTYGYTF. In DNA, the CDR3 is TGCAGTGCTGCGGGACAGCGGACCTATGGCTACACCTTC.

The V gene is TRBV6-6, the J gene TRBJ2-3, with D tentatively TRBD1 (5 bases). V dropped 5 bases and J dropped 11 bases, with 20 bases sitting between them. Germline V lookup: CDR1 MNHNY, CDR2 SVGAGI (reference sequence). This CDR3 region has 14 residues. The chain's CDR3 is CASSPFTTSQGQYF. CDR3 nucleotide sequence: TGTGCCAGCAGTCCCTTTACCACTTCGCAGGGGCAGTATTTT.

The chain recombines TRBV12-3 or TRBV12-4 with TRBJ1-5; the match to TRBD1 covers 9 bases. The CDR3 has 14 residues. The trim removed 3 bases at V and 7 bases at J, leaving 4 bases unmatched. For the CDR3, the DNA is TGTGCCAGCAGTTTTGGGGGACAGGGCCAGCCCCAGCATTTT. This translates into CASSFGGQGQPQHF.

This clonotype was seen just once. This chain links TRBV18 with TRBJ2-5; D is unclear. The CDR3 totals 15 residues. From germline, CDR1 is KGHSH and CDR2 LQKENI. V was cut by 3 bases and J by 5 bases, with 16 bases left in between. CDR3 amino acids: CASSPSIQQTETQYF. As DNA, the CDR3 is TGTGCCAGCTCACCCTCGATCCAACAAACGGAGACCCAGTACTTC.

The rearrangement links TRBV7-2 to TRBJ2-5; 12 bases map to TRBD2. V lost 4 bases to trimming and J lost 5 bases; unmatched junction nucleotides: 14. Germline CDR1 is SGHTA and CDR2 is FQGNSA. This CDR3 has 18 residues. The CDR3 loop is CASSSTTSGSLFEETQYF. CDR3 DNA: TGTGCCAGCAGCTCCACGACTAGCGGGAGTTTGTTCGAGGAGACCCAGTACTTC.

The genes are TRBV12-3 or TRBV12-4 and TRBJ1-5; 7 bases line up with TRBD1. Trimming at V came to 6 bases and at J to 4 bases, leaving 6 bases not matched to a gene. The CDR3 loop spans 14 amino acids. CDR3 coding DNA: TGTGCCAGCAGCGCCGACAGGGTAAATCAGCCCCAGCATTTT. Protein sequence: CASSADRVNQPQHF.

The gene calls are TRBV21-1 and TRBJ2-1. TRBV21-1 is tagged as a pseudogene. CDR3 length equals 16 residues. Here the CDR3 reads CASSKVEDSPYNEQFF. The CDR3, as DNA: TGTGCCAGCAGCAAAGTCGAGGACAGCCCCTACAATGAGCAGTTCTTC.